This T cell receptor (beta chain) was recorded in a study of TIL therapy for anti-PD-1-resistant metastatic lung cancer. Looking at the study overall: Tumor harvest preceded PD-1/PD-L1 blockade, followed by nivolumab treatment.

The CDR3 runs to 14 residues. The trim removed 2 bases at V and 3 bases at J, leaving 3 bases unmatched. CDR1 SGHDT and CDR2 YYEEEE come from the germline V gene. Regarding time point: pre-treatment sample, taken before nivolumab and TIL therapy. Patients were adults with stage 4 NSCLC. Study conclusions and caveats: This highly selected cohort may not generalize to typical lung cancer patients.

The immunoSEQ assay was v3. Survey-level samples got 2 million to 2.5 million read pairs; deep-level samples got roughly 4.5-6 million. Repertoires were generated with immunoSEQ multiplex PCR, while TCRdb's copy carries only in-frame clones and drops some. The sample carries roughly 54,000 clones, 87% recorded once. About this clone itself: Its antigen is currently unknown.

The chain uses TRBV5-6 and TRBJ1-2; 8 nucleotides agree with TRBD1. This clonotype was sampled from a person aged 25 to 85 with non-small cell lung cancer. Sequenced here: blood, sampled at baseline. The CDR3 nucleotides read TGTGCCAGCAGCTTTGTGGGACAGGACTATGGCTACACCTTC. Translation gives CASSFVGQDYGYTF.